The clone carrying this TCR beta chain has only a few counts. The antigen remains undetermined. Libraries were prepared by immunoSEQ multiplex PCR; TCRdb keeps only in-frame clonotypes and omits some of them. The sample shows approximately 7,000 clones, around 68% of them seen only once. In germline, CDR1 is SGHKS, CDR2 YYEKEE (reference sequence). Trimming stripped 0 bases from V and 2 bases from J, with 12 bases between. The CDR3 length is 15 residues. This sample was taken from a study of graft-versus-host responses after intestinal transplantation. Study summary: Each recipient received anti-thymocyte globulin induction, then tacrolimus and steroids for approximately 3 years.

Intraepithelial and lamina propria lymphocytes were released after the graft tissue was processed. Regarding the study as a whole: Within allografts, high graft-versus-host to host-versus-graft clonal ratios were seen among patients with graft-donor T cell macrochimerism. Recipient-marrow GvH clones were detected, some having first appeared in ileum or blood.

Sequenced material: ileum tissue, taken around 50 days after transplant. The chain links TRBV5-5 to TRBJ2-7; no reliable D call. This TCR was sampled from a human patient who received an intestinal transplant, so some T cells may come from the graft donor. Here the CDR3 DNA reads TGTGCCAGCAGCTTGGGATTGGGCCAGGCCTACGAGCAGTACGTC. Its translation is CASSLGLGQAYEQYV.